The 10 T cell receptor beta chains given below trace back to one sample, sequenced in a study of cytomegalovirus exposure and HLA in healthy donors. 60 Vbeta and 13 Jbeta primers were used in PCR. Using immunoSEQ multiplex PCR, the repertoire was profiled, and TCRdb retains in-frame clones only, with some absent. Of fewer than 200,000 clones in the sample, roughly 84% were seen once. Sequencing used PBMCs. The receptor set was obtained from a girl aged 2-10 years in good health and CMV-seropositive.

The gene calls are TRBV7-2 and TRBJ2-1, with a possible D match to TRBD1 (6 bases). Germline V lookup: CDR1 SGHTA, CDR2 FQGNSA. The CDR3 is 13 residues long. Trimming removed 1 base at V and 6 bases at J, with 7 bases between. This CDR3 reads CASSLGQVNEQFF. The CDR3 DNA reads TGTGCCAGCAGCTTAGGACAGGTCAATGAGCAGTTCTTC.

The chain recombines TRBV5-1 with TRBJ2-7; TRBD2 matches at 14 bases. In germline, CDR1 is SGHRS, CDR2 YFSETQ. Losses at the gene ends were 4 bases for V and 5 bases for J; bases not matched to a gene: 8. This CDR3 comprises 16 residues. This CDR3 is CASSLRLAGGPHEQYF. CDR3 DNA sequence: TGCGCCAGCAGCCTCCGACTAGCGGGAGGGCCACACGAGCAGTACTTC.

V and J are TRBV6-5 and TRBJ2-5, with TRBD1 matching over 8 bases. Near its end, the DNA agrees better with TRBJ2-7, so the J call may be wrong. The germline V gene encodes CDR1 MNHEY and CDR2 SVGAGI. The CDR3 length is 14 residues. The CDR3 spells CASSRQTGAYEQYF. CDR3 nucleotide sequence: TGTGCCAGCAGCCGACAGACAGGGGCCTACGAGCAGTACTTC.

This chain joins TRBV6-6 and TRBJ1-1; D might be TRBD1 (6 bases). Trimming stripped 8 bases from V and 4 bases from J, with 14 bases between. This CDR3 region has 13 residues. The germline CDR1 and CDR2 sequences are MNHNY and SVGAGI (reference sequence). The CDR3 nucleotides are TGTGCCAGCTTCGATACAGGGAGCACTGAAGCTTTCTTT. Translation gives CASFDTGSTEAFF.

The gene calls are TRBV2 and TRBJ1-1; TRBD1 matches 9 bases. This CDR3 comprises 14 residues. The V gene's germline CDR1 is SNHLY and CDR2 FYNNEI. V shed 8 bases and J 4 bases; nucleotides not matched to a gene: 8. CDR3 protein: CASESGTGFTEAFF. In DNA form, the CDR3 reads TGTGCCAGCGAGTCCGGGACAGGGTTCACTGAAGCTTTCTTT.

V and J are TRBV7-3 and TRBJ2-3; no clear D. The CDR3 sequence is 15 residues long. Germline CDR1 and CDR2: SGHTA and FQGTGA. Trimming stripped 3 bases from V and 0 bases from J, with 10 bases between. The CDR3 nucleotides read TGTGCCAGCAGCTTGTCCCCCGCGAGCACAGATACGCAGTATTTT. Its translation: CASSLSPASTDTQYF.

About this clone: Distinct nucleotide sequences in the sample also encode this CDR3. V is TRBV19 and J is TRBJ1-5, with 9 bases aligning to TRBD1. The CDR3 is 13 amino acids. The germline gives CDR1 LNHDA, CDR2 SQIVND (reference sequence). The trim removed 7 bases at V and 4 bases at J, leaving 2 bases unmatched. The CDR3 spells CASTGTGNQPQHF. CDR3 nucleotides: TGTGCCAGTACCGGGACAGGGAATCAGCCCCAGCATTTT.

This chain joins TRBV30 and TRBJ2-7, with TRBD1 matching over 8 bases. V trimming: 2 bases; J trimming: 5 bases; junction bases outside the gene matches: 5. Germline V gene lookup returns CDR1 GTSNPN and CDR2 SVGIG (reference sequence). This CDR3 contains 13 residues. The CDR3 nucleotides are TGTGCCTGGAGTCCCCACAGGGGGAACGAGCAGTACTTC. It specifies CAWSPHRGNEQYF.

The chain links TRBV6-1 to TRBJ1-1; tentatively, D is TRBD1 (6 bases). Germline loops: CDR1 MNHNS, CDR2 SASEGT. Trimming stripped 4 bases from V and 5 bases from J, with 17 bases between. This CDR3 spans 15 amino acids. CDR3 in DNA: TGTGCCAGCAGTGGCTTAACACAGGGAGTGACTGAAGCTTTCTTT. Encoded protein: CASSGLTQGVTEAFF.

The rearrangement uses TRBV6-5 and TRBJ1-1; weak D call: TRBD1 (6 bases). V dropped 8 bases and J dropped 0 bases, with 13 bases sitting between them. Germline-derived CDR1 and CDR2 are MNHEY and SVGAGI. The CDR3 is 14 amino acids. DNA of the CDR3: TGTGCCAGCGGGGGCAGTTATATGAACACTGAAGCTTTCTTT. As protein: CASGGSYMNTEAFF.